The entry below describes one TCR beta chain. The sample holds many counts of this clonotype. Its cognate antigen has yet to be identified. Nothing much larger sits one base from this clone, and base qualities are not available. Hyperthyroidism patients were aged 18 to 65 years and newly diagnosed, with disease duration of less than 2 months. Any patient with an uncontrolled infection, another autoimmune disease, pregnancy or lactation was excluded. Clinical symptoms, serum thyroxine and TRAb, thyroid ultrasound, and orbital computed tomography formed the basis for the diagnoses. Blood from progressor patients was drawn when they were first diagnosed with hyperthyroidism, before any ophthalmopathy symptoms appeared. PBMCs were isolated from about 10 ml of fresh peripheral blood by Ficoll-Paque density gradient centrifugation. Patients classed as progressors first received a Graves' hyperthyroidism diagnosis and then went on to develop ophthalmopathy during follow-up. Total RNA was extracted using Trizol reagent, and RNA quality was assessed on an Agilent 2100 Bioanalyzer.

The CDR1 and CDR2 encoded by the germline V gene are SNHLY and FYNNEI. Spanning cysteine to phenylalanine, the CDR3 consists of 14 amino acids. CDR3 DNA is the only sequence kept; it has 42 bases, read in frame from the first base. V is trimmed back by 7 bases and J by 5 bases, and the junction contains 4 bases that no gene match accounts for. Amplification of TCR beta CDR3 regions was carried out from RNA transcripts. The TCR CDR3 was subjected to a first round of RT-PCR using the HTBI primer set and the Qiagen OneStep RT-PCR kit. The libraries were constructed in a second round of multiplex PCR and then size-selected and purified. The libraries were sequenced on an Illumina HiSeq2000 using paired-end 100 bp reads. On the study's bioinformatics: SOAPnuke was used to process the raw data, throwing out any read that contained adapters or uncalled bases, had a mean Phred below 15, or lacked an exact constant-primer or identifier match. COPE v1.2.5 was used to merge the high-quality paired reads, and each unique nucleotide sequence was defined as a clonotype. MiTCR v1.1 was used to align clonotypes to the IMGT TRBV, TRBD and TRBJ reference segments. Only V-J combinations with frequency above 0.0001, covering 99% to 99.2% of repertoires, were analysed. The TCS score was defined as the ratio of F50 (clonal expansion) to E x V (chaos), calculated using BLOSUM62-based TCRdist between CDR3 peptides within each V-J. Welch's t-statistics and random forest reduced some 510 V-J features to about 13, which were used in a naive Bayes classifier (R e1071). TCRdb trimmed public reads at Q25 via fastp, called clones via MiXCR and kept in-frame beta chains. Rows are combined by CDR3 protein, so each entry shows the most common genes and DNA. The authors' filters were not applied to this entry. The sample contains some 370,000 distinct CDR3 sequences, approximately 18% of them found a single time. The ten largest clones take up about a third of the sample.

The sample originates from a study of T cells in Graves' hyperthyroidism and ophthalmopathy (dated by TCRdb to between 2018 and 2021). With regard to the full study: Peripheral blood samples were taken at initial diagnosis, before any treatment was given. To identify distinguishing TCR V-J signatures, a discovery cohort of about 100 patients was used, comprising some 43 with Graves' ophthalmopathy and some 60 with stable Graves' hyperthyroidism. An independent validation cohort of around 19 hyperthyroidism patients and approximately 16 patients who later progressed to ophthalmopathy tested prospective prediction of ophthalmopathy. The 100 or so discovery patients were divided at random into training and test sets in a 7:3 ratio. In addition, the study compared T-cell repertoires in thyroid tissue and in blood from six Graves' hyperthyroidism patients. Once sampling was done, hyperthyroidism patients were given methimazole at a starting dose of 30 mg daily, whereas ophthalmopathy patients were given high-dose intravenous methylprednisolone. According to the paper, TCR Vbeta CDR3 sequencing was carried out on around 140 peripheral blood samples, which came from 40 to 45 ophthalmopathy, under 85 hyperthyroidism and approximately 17 progressor patients. Paper-wide results and their limitations: In validation, progression to ophthalmopathy was predicted by the model with roughly 71% sensitivity and about 72% specificity, a median of roughly six months before onset. Sample size was not statistically predetermined, and investigators were not blinded to group allocation. Most expanded thyroid clonotypes (frequency above 0.001) were also detected in blood, a finding suggesting that blood repertoires may reflect thyroid immune responses. In cross-validation, a model built on a 13 V-J signature told ophthalmopathy apart from stable hyperthyroidism with 85% to 90% sensitivity and around 81% specificity, and in testing the same model reached 80%/75%.

The sample was blood. This TCR was recovered from a woman younger than 45 with Graves' hyperthyroidism that later progressed to Graves' ophthalmopathy. Here the chain combines TRBV2 and TRBJ1-4, with 10 central nucleotides matching TRBD1. In nucleotides, the sequence is TGTGCCAGCATTCTGGGACAGGGGAATGAAAAACTGTTTTTT. This codes for CASILGQGNEKLFF.